Sequencing of this T cell receptor beta chain was carried out in a study of CD8+ T cells in alopecia areata (dated by TCRdb to the late 2010s). For the study in its entirety: The treated patients took part in an open-label pilot trial in which moderate-to-severe alopecia areata was treated with oral tofacitinib at 5 to 10 mg twice daily. Patients received tofacitinib for 6 to 18 months and were then followed off drug for 6 months to check for delayed response and recurrence. For the treated patients, the SALT score, which quantifies what percentage of scalp surface area is affected, served as the measure of disease severity. To study T cell clonal expansion in alopecia areata, the researchers applied high-throughput TCRbeta sequencing to both the C3H/HeJ mouse model and human patients. Human TCRbeta sequencing covered scalp tissue and sorted CD4+ and CD8+ peripheral blood T cells from patchy and totalis/universalis alopecia areata patients and healthy controls. Patients on tofacitinib were biopsied at baseline and after 4 and 24 weeks of treatment, and several of the patients also had a later scalp biopsy. Scalp clonality was compared among normal scalp (n=4), patchy alopecia areata scalp (n=8), and alopecia totalis/universalis scalp (n=8). The RNA source kit depended on sample type: the PAXgene miRNA kit for fixed scalp, the miRNeasy kit for PBMCs, and the RNeasy kit for mouse skin. immunoSEQ multiplex PCR using 35 Vbeta forward primers and 13 Jbeta reverse primers was used to amplify TCRbeta CDR3 regions.

Notes on this clone: Its antigen has not been determined. No much larger clone is present one base from it, and per-base qualities are unavailable.

Library prep was done by the immunoSEQ multiplex PCR assay. RNA was extracted from all samples and reverse transcribed into cDNA as template for TCR sequencing. First-strand cDNA was synthesized with SuperScript III using a 2:1 mix of oligo-dT and random hexamers. A synthetic immune receptor repertoire was used to measure amplification bias, and any remaining bias was corrected computationally. As for the original processing: Raw reads were preprocessed to remove errors, and CDR3 was defined by IMGT conventions from the conserved cysteine to phenylalanine. To get clonality, Shannon entropy was normalized by log2 of the number of productive unique TCRs and the result was subtracted from 1. Whether each scalp clone was CD4 or CD8 was inferred by checking scalp TCRbeta sequences against the CD4 and CD8 repertoires from sorted blood. TCRdb carries this immuneACCESS record with in-frame sequences only. Its versions omit some clonotypes, under half of them owing to an unresolved V gene in the studies checked, with the rest unexplained. For V, J and clone size, that table is used; D and trimming come from the DNA. The sample data list around 97,000 clones, and around 86% of these were observed just once. Of the sample, 11% is held by the ten largest clones.

What the authors observed across the whole study: Higher clonality and more expanded CD8+ clones were observed in lesional scalp than in normal scalp, particularly in alopecia totalis/universalis, a finding suggestive of antigenic drive. With tofacitinib, both scalp clonality and the number of expanded CD8+ clones among the top 100 scalp clones went down significantly. TCR sequences shared between patients were less clear than in mice, possibly partly because of HLA diversity in the patient population. Because the treated cohort was small and included a single nonresponder, larger studies are needed to assess links between baseline CD8+ expansion and response. Many expanded lesional clones persisted in scalp and blood during tofacitinib treatment, which may partly explain relapse after stopping treatment. Unlike mouse skin, where gammadelta T cells dominate, normal human skin contains resident alphabeta T cells that get sequenced too, which complicates analysis of the scalp TCR repertoire.

This specimen's treatment or condition label, interpreted: oral pan-JAK inhibitor, 5-10 mg twice daily. Lesional scalp punch biopsies and peripheral blood were collected from alopecia areata patients. PBMCs were separated by density centrifugation and stained for CD3, CD4 and CD8, after which CD4+ and CD8+ T cells were sorted on a FACSAria. This receptor was identified in a human donor with alopecia areata. The source was CD8+ T cells sorted from blood, collected between weeks 30 and 35, from a patient treated with tofacitinib.

The DNA sequence is TGTGCCAGCAGCTTAGGGGGGACCTACGAGCAGTACTTC. Its coded protein is CASSLGGTYEQYF. The sequence joins TRBV7-3 to TRBJ2-7, with TRBD2 perhaps the D gene, on 6 matching bases. The CDR3 spans 13 residues, from the cysteine through the phenylalanine. Only CDR3 DNA is held: 39 bases, read in frame from base 1. V lost 2 bases and J lost 2 bases; the stretch between them is 7 bases long. The CDR1 and CDR2 encoded by the germline V gene are SGHTA and FQGTGA.